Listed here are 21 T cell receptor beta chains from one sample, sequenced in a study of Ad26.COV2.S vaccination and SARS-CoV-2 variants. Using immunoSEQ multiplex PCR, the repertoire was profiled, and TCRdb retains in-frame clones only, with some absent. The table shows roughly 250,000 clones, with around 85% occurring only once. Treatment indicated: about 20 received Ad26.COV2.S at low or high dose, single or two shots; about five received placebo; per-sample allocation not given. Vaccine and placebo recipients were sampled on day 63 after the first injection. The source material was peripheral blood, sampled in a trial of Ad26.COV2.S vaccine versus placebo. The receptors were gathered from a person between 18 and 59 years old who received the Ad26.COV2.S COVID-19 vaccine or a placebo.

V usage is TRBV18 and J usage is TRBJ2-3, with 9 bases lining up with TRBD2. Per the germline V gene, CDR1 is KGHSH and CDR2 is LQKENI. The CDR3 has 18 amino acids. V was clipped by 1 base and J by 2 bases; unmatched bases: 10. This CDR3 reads CASSPRLVAGENTDTQYF. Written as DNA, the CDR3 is TGTGCCAGCTCACCACGACTAGTAGCGGGGGAAAACACAGATACGCAGTATTTT.

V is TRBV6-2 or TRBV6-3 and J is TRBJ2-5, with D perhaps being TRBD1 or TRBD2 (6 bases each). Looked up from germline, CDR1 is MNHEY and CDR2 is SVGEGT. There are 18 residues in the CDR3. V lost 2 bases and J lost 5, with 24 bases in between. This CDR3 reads CASSYPIVRGEGRETQYF. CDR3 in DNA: TGTGCCAGCAGTTACCCTATTGTCAGGGGAGAAGGGAGGGAGACCCAGTACTTC.

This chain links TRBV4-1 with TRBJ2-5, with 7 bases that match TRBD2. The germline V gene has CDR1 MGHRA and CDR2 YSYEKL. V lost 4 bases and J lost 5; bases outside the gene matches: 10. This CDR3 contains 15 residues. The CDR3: CASSREGMVSETQYF. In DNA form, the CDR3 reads TGCGCCAGCAGCCGGGAGGGGATGGTATCGGAGACCCAGTACTTC.

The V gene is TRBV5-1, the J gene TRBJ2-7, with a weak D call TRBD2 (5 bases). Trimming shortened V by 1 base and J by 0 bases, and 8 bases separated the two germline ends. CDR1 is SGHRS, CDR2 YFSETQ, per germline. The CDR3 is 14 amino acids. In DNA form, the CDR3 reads TGCGCCAGCAGCTTGCATCGGGGCTCCTACGAGCAGTACTTC. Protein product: CASSLHRGSYEQYF.

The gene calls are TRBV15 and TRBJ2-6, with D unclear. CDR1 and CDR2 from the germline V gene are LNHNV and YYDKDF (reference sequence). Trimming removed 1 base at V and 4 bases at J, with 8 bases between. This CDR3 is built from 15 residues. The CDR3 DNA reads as TGTGCCACCAGCAGAGTTGCGGTCGGGGCCAACGTCCTGACTTTC. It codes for CATSRVAVGANVLTF. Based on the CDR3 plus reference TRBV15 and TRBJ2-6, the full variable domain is DAMVIQNPRYQVTQFGKPVTLSCSQTLNHNVMYWYQQKSSQAPKLLFHYYDKDFNNEADTPDNFQSRRPNTSFCFLDIRSPGLGDTAMYLCATSRVAVGANVLTFGAGSRLTVL.

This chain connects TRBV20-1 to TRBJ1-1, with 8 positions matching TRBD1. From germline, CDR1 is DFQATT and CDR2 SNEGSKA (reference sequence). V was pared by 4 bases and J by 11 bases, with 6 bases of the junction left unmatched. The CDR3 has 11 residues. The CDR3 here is CSATWDRKAFF. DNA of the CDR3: TGCAGTGCTACCTGGGACAGGAAGGCTTTCTTT.

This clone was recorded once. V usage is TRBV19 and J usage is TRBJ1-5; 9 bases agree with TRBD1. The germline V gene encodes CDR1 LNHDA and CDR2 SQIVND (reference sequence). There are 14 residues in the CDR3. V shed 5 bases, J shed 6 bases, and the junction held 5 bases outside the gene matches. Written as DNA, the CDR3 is TGTGCCAGTAGTGAGACAGGGGGAAGTCAGCCCCAGCATTTT. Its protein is CASSETGGSQPQHF.

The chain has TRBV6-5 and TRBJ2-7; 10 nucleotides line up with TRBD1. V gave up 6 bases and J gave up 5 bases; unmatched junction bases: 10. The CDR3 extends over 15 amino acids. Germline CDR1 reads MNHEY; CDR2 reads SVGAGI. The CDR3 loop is CASSRVPGQGHEQYV. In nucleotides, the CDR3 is TGTGCCAGCAGCCGTGTACCGGGACAGGGGCACGAGCAGTACGTC.

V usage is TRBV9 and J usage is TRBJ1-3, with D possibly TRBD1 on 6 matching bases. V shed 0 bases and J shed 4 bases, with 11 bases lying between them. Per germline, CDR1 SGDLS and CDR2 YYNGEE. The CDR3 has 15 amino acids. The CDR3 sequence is CASSVEGGKGNTIYF. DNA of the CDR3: TGTGCCAGCAGCGTAGAAGGGGGGAAAGGAAACACCATATATTTT.

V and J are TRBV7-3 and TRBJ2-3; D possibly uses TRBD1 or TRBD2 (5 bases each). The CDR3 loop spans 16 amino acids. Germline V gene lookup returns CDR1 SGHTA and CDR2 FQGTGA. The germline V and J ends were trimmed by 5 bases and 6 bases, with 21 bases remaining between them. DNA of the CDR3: TGTGCCAGCAGCCCAGCCGGGACCCAGACTGCGGATACGCAGTATTTT. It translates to CASSPAGTQTADTQYF.

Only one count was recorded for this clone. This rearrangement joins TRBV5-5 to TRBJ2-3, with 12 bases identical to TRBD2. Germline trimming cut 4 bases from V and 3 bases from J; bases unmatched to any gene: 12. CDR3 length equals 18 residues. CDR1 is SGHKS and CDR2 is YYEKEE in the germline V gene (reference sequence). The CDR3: CASSPALTSGSRTDTQYF. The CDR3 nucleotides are TGTGCCAGCAGCCCTGCGCTGACTAGCGGGAGTAGAACAGATACGCAGTATTTT. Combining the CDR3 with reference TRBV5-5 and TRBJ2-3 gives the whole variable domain DAGVTQSPTHLIKTRGQQVTLRCSPISGHKSVSWYQQVLGQGPQFIFQYYEKEERGRGNFPDRFSARQFPNYSSELNVNALLLGDSALYLCASSPALTSGSRTDTQYFGPGTRLTVL.

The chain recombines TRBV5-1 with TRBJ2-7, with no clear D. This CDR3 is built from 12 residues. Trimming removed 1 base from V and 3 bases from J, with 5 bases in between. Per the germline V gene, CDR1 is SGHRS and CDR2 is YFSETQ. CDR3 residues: CASSLWDYEQYF. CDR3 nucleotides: TGCGCCAGCAGCTTGTGGGACTACGAGCAGTACTTC.

CDR3 sequence: CASTYSYANTGELFF. CDR3 DNA: TGTGCCAGCACCTACAGCTACGCGAACACCGGGGAGCTGTTTTTT. The V gene is TRBV27, the J gene TRBJ2-2; D ambiguous. CDR1 and CDR2 from the germline V gene are MNHEY and SMNVEV (reference sequence). The CDR3 is 15 amino acids. V lost 7 bases and J lost 0, with 12 bases in between.

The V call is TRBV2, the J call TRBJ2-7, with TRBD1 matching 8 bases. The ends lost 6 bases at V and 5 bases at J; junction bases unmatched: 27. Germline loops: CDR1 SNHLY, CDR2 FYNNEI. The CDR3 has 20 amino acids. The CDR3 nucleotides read TGTGCCAGCAGCTCGGACAGGGCACCCCCCGGGATAGCTAACAGCCACGAGCAGTACGTC. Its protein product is CASSSDRAPPGIANSHEQYV.

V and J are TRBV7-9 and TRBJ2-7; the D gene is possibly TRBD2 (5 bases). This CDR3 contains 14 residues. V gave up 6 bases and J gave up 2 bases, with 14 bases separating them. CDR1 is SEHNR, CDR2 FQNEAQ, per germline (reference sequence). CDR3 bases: TGTGCCAGCAGAGCGGAGAACAACCCCTACGAGCAGTACTTC. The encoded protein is CASRAENNPYEQYF.

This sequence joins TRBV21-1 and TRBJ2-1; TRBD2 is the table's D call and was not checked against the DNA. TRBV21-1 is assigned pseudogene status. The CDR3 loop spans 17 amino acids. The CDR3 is CASSKGTGTSGYNEQFF. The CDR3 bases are TGTGCCAGCAGCAAAGGAACCGGGACTAGCGGGTACAATGAGCAGTTCTTC.

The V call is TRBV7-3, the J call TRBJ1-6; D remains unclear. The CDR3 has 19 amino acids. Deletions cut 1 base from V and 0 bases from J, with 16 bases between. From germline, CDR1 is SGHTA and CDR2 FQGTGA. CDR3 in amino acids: CASSLKGSPGSSYNSPLHF. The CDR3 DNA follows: TGTGCCAGCAGCTTAAAAGGCAGCCCCGGTTCCTCCTATAATTCACCCCTCCACTTT.

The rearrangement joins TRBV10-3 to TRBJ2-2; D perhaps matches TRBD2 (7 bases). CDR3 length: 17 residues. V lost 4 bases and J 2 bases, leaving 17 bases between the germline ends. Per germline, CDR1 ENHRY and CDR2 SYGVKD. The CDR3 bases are TGTGCCATCAGTGGCGGGGGCAGCACCCCCAACACCGGGGAGCTGTTTTTT. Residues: CAISGGGSTPNTGELFF.

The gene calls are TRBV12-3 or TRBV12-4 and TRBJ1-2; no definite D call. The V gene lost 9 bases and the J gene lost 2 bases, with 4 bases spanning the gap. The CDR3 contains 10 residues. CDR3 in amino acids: CASGNYGYTF. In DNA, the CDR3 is TGTGCCAGTGGAAACTATGGCTACACCTTC.

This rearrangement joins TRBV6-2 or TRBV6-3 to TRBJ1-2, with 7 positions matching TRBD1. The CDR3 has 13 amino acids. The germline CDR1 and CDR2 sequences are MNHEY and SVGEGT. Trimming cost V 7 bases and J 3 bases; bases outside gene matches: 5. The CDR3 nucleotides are TGTGCCAGCACCCCCACAGGGGACTATGGCTACACCTTC. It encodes CASTPTGDYGYTF.

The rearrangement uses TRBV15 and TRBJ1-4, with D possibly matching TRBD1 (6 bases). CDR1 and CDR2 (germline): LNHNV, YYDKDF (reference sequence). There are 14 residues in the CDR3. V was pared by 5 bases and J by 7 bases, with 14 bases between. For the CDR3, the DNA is TGTGCCACCAGCTTTAGGGGGTTAGGTGAAAAACTGTTTTTT. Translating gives CATSFRGLGEKLFF.